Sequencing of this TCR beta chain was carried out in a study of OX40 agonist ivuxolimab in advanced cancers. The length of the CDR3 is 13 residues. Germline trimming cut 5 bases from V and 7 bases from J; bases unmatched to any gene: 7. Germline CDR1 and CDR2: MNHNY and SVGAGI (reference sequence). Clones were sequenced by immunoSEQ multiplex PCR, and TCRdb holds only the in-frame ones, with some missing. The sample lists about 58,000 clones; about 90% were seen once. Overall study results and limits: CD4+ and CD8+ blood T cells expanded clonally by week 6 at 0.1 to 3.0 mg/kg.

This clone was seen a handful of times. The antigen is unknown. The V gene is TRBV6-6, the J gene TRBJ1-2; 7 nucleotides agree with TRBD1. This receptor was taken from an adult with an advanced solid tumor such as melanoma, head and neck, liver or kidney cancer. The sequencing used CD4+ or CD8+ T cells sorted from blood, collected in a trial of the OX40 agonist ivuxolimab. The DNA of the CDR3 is TGTGCCAGCAGTACAGACAGGGTGGGTGGCTACACCTTC. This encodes CASSTDRVGGYTF.